This T cell receptor (beta chain) was identified in a study of blood T cell repertoires in COVID-19. In germline, CDR1 is SGHRS, CDR2 YFSETQ. This CDR3 is 14 amino acids long. V was shortened by 0 bases and J by 2 bases, with 6 bases between the two germline ends. This table comes from immunoSEQ multiplex PCR, and its TCRdb copy is limited to in-frame clones, with some not included. Here the sample spans a few hundred thousand clones, around nine tenths being singletons. The TCR sequence derives from a woman aged 25 to 39 who had been exposed to COVID-19. This chain connects TRBV5-1 to TRBJ1-5; the D is unclear. Material: PBMCs or T cells enriched from blood (not recorded which). The CDR3 sequence: CASSLAPGNQPQHF. CDR3 DNA sequence: TGCGCCAGCAGCTTGGCGCCAGGCAATCAGCCCCAGCATTTT.